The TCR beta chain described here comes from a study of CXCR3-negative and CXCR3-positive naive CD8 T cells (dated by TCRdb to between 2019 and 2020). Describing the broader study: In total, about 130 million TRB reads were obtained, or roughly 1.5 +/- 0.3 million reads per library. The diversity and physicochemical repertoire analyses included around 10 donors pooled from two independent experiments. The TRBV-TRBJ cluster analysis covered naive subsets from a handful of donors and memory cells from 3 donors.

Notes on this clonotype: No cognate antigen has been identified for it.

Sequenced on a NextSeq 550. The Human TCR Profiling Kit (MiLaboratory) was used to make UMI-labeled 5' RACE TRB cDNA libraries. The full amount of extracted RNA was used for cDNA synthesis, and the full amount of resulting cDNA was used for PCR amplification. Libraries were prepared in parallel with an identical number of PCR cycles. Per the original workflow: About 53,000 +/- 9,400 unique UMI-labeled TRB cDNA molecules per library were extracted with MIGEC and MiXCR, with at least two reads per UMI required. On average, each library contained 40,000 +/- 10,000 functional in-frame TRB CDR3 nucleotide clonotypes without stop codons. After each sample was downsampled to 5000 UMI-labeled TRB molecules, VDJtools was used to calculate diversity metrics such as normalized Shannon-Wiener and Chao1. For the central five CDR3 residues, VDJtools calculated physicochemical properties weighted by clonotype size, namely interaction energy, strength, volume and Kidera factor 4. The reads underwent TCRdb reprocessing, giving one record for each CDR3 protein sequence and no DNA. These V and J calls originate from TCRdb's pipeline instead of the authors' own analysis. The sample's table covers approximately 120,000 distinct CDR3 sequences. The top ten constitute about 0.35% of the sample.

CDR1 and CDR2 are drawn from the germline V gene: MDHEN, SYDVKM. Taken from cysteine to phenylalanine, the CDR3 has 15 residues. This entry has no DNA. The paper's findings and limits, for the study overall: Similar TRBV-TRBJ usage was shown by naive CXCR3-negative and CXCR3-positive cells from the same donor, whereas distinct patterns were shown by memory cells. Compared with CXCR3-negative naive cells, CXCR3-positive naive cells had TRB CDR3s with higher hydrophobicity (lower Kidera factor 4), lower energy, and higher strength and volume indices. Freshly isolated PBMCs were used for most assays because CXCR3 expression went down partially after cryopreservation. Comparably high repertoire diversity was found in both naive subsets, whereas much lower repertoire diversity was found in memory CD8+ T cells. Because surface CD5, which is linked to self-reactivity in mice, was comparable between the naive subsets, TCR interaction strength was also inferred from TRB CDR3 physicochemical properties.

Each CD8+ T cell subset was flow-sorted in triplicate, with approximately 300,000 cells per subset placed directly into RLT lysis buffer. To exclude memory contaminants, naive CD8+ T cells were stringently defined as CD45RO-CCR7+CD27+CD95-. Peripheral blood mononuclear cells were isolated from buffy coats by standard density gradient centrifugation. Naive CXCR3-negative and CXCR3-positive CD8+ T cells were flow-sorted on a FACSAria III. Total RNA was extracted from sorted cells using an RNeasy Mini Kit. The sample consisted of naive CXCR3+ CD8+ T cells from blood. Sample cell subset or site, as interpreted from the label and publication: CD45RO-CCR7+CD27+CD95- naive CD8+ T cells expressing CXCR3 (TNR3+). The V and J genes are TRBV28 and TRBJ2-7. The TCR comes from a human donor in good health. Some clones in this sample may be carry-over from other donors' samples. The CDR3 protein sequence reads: CASSFEEWSSYEQYF.